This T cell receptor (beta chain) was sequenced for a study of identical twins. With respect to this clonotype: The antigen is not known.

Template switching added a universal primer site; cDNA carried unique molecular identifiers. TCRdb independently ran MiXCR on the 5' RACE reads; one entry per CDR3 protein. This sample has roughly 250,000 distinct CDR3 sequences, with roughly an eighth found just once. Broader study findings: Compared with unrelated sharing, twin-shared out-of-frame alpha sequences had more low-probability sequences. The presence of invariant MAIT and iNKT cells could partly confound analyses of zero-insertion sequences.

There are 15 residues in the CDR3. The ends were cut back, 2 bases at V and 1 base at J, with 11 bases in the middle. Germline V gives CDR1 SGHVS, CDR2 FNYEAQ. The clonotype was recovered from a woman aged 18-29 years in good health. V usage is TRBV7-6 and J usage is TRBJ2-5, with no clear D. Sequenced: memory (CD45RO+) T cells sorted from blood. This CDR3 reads CASSLMANPQETQYF. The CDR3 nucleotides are TGTGCCAGCAGCTTAATGGCGAACCCCCAAGAGACCCAGTACTTC.